The rows below give T cell receptor beta chains drawn from one sample of a study of T cell responses to AZD1222 COVID-19 vaccine. Clones were sequenced by immunoSEQ multiplex PCR, and TCRdb holds only the in-frame ones, with some missing. Of about 120,000 clones listed, approximately 90% are singletons. Material: peripheral blood, obtained on day 0 of AZD1222 vaccination. The receptor source for this set is an adult in good health. The CDR3 runs from the conserved cysteine through the conserved F or W. A D gene is named only where the DNA matches it firmly. The size entry is marked missing in some rows and otherwise reads once, few, many or a size class.

abundance	v_gene	j_gene	d_gene	CDR3aa	CDR3nt
-	TRBV28	TRBJ2-7	TRBD1	CASSQGQPKNYEQYF	TGTGCCAGCAGTCAGGGACAGCCCAAAAACTACGAGCAGTACTTC
-	TRBV5-4	TRBJ2-5	TRBD1	CASSLQGAGETQYF	TGTGCCAGCAGCCTTCAGGGGGCAGGGGAGACCCAGTACTTC
-	TRBV6-5	TRBJ2-7	-	CASSLDSLEQYF	TGTGCCAGCAGCTTAGACAGTCTCGAGCAGTACTTC
once	TRBV30	TRBJ1-1	-	CAWSVVGGLTEAFF	TGTGCCTGGAGTGTAGTTGGGGGGCTTACTGAAGCTTTCTTT
-	TRBV11-1	TRBJ2-2	TRBD2	CASSLGRGERTGELFF	TGTGCCAGCAGCTTAGGACGGGGGGAGAGGACCGGGGAGCTGTTTTTT
-	TRBV18	TRBJ2-1	-	CASSPGPSYNEQFF	TGTGCCAGCTCACCTGGACCCTCCTACAATGAGCAGTTCTTC
-	TRBV27	TRBJ2-7	-	CASRRRQSAYEQYF	TGTGCCAGCAGGAGGCGCCAAAGCGCCTACGAGCAGTACTTC
-	TRBV7-9	TRBJ1-2	-	CASSLDGRGYTF	TGTGCCAGCAGCTTGGACGGCCGGGGCTACACCTTC
-	TRBV3-1/TRBV3-2	TRBJ1-1	-	CASSQDRAIEAFF	TGTGCCAGCAGCCAAGACCGAGCCATCGAAGCTTTCTTT
-	TRBV5-8	TRBJ2-5	TRBD1	CASSFGTGDGETQYF	TGTGCCAGCAGCTTCGGGACAGGGGATGGGGAGACCCAGTACTTC
-	TRBV2	TRBJ2-2	-	CASSEGRATNTGELFF	TGTGCCAGCAGTGAGGGCCGGGCTACGAACACCGGGGAGCTGTTTTTT
-	TRBV5-6	TRBJ2-7	TRBD2	CASSRPGLASSYEQYF	TGTGCCAGCAGCCGGCCCGGACTAGCATCCTCCTACGAGCAGTACTTC
-	TRBV28	TRBJ2-3	-	CASSLEGRSTDTQYF	TGTGCCAGCAGTTTGGAGGGAAGGAGCACAGATACGCAGTATTTT
-	TRBV7-2	TRBJ2-7	-	CASSFRTEVDEQYF	TGTGCCAGCAGCTTCCGGACAGAAGTGGACGAGCAGTACTTC